This T cell receptor beta chain was documented in a study of post-analysis software for immune sequencing data. Study as a whole: Relapsing-remitting, secondary progressive and progressive-relapsing forms of multiple sclerosis all featured among disease courses.

Researchers reported that TCR beta cDNA libraries carried unique molecular identifiers. TCRdb ran MiXCR on the PCR reads and lists one entry per CDR3 protein. The top ten hold 1.5% to 2% of the sample, which has 550,000 to 700,000 distinct CDR3 sequences, 44% seen once. Study-level results: About 5 TRBV segments appeared more often in patients than in controls, and TRBV5-6, TRBV5-1 and TRBV20-1 were among these. Samples from one preparation batch, clustered by F measure, grouped strongly together.

A remark on this clonotype: Its antigen is as yet unknown.

CDR3 size: 13 residues. Trimming pared 1 base from V and 6 bases from J, leaving 7 bases between. Germline V gives CDR1 LGHDT, CDR2 YNNKEL (reference sequence). The sample was blood. This sequence joins TRBV3-1 and TRBJ1-5; D is unclear. The receptor was derived from a girl aged 10 to 17 with multiple sclerosis. DNA for the CDR3: TGTGCCAGCAGCCAAGGCGGTAGTCAGCCCCAGCATTTT. Its translation is CASSQGGSQPQHF.